Below, 15 T cell receptor beta chains from the same sample are listed, as sequenced in a study of OX40 agonist ivuxolimab in advanced cancers. Method: immunoSEQ multiplex PCR; TCRdb's copy keeps in-frame clones and lacks some. The top ten clones hold about 12% of a sample with roughly 63,000 clones, roughly nine tenths of them seen once. The sequences come from CD4+ or CD8+ T cells sorted from blood, collected in a trial of the OX40 agonist ivuxolimab. The receptors originated from an adult with an advanced solid tumor such as melanoma, head and neck, liver or kidney cancer.

This chain connects TRBV4-2 to TRBJ2-1; tentatively, D is TRBD2 (6 bases). This CDR3 region has 15 residues. Germline CDR1 LGHNA, CDR2 YNFKEQ. The V and J ends lost 6 bases and 4 bases respectively, with 16 bases between them. Here the CDR3 reads CASSSSASEYNEQFF. For the CDR3, the DNA is TGTGCCAGCAGTTCCTCTGCTAGCGAGTACAATGAGCAGTTCTTC.

Here the CDR3 reads CASSYSNRGPNRAFF. CDR3 DNA sequence: TGTGCCAGCAGTTACTCAAACAGGGGGCCGAACCGAGCTTTCTTT. This chain uses TRBV6-5 with TRBJ1-1; 9 bases map to TRBD1. This CDR3 contains 15 residues. V shed 0 bases, J shed 10 bases, and the junction held 9 bases outside the gene matches. Germline values: CDR1 MNHEY, CDR2 SVGAGI.

This chain connects TRBV6-6 to TRBJ1-5, with D possibly TRBD1 on 6 matching bases. Germline CDR1 and CDR2: MNHNY and SVGAGI (reference sequence). This CDR3 region has 16 residues. Trimming removed 2 bases from V and 0 bases from J, with 11 bases in between. CDR3 sequence reads: CASSYGGQYSNQPQHF. In DNA, the CDR3 is TGTGCCAGCAGTTACGGTGGACAGTATAGCAATCAGCCCCAGCATTTT.

The chain employs TRBV4-1 and TRBJ2-3, with TRBD2 matching over 9 bases. With V trimmed by 4 bases and J by 3 bases, 11 bases remained unmatched. Germline loops: CDR1 MGHRA, CDR2 YSYEKL. The CDR3 sequence is 17 residues long. The CDR3 DNA sequence: TGCGCCAGCAGCCCCCGGGTAGCGGGAGAGTATACAGATACGCAGTATTTT. Residues: CASSPRVAGEYTDTQYF.

Turning to this clone: The sample has other DNA sequences that encode this CDR3 too. The chain carries TRBV4-1 and TRBJ2-7, with D perhaps TRBD2 (5 bases). CDR1 is MGHRA, CDR2 YSYEKL, per germline. This CDR3 comprises 15 residues. V shed 0 bases and J shed 3 bases, with 12 bases lying between them. The CDR3 here is CASSQDRSGIYEQYF. The CDR3 DNA follows: TGCGCCAGCAGCCAAGATAGATCCGGGATCTACGAGCAGTACTTC.

This clone has just one count. The rearrangement joins TRBV6-6 to TRBJ1-5; 8 positions match TRBD1. Germline V gene data show CDR1 as MNHNY and CDR2 as SVGAGI (reference sequence). The trim removed 2 bases at V and 1 base at J, leaving 1 base unmatched. This CDR3 region has 15 residues. CDR3 amino acids: CASSYRTGSNQPQHF. The CDR3 nucleotides read TGTGCCAGCAGTTACCGGACAGGGAGCAATCAGCCCCAGCATTTT.

The chain carries TRBV7-9 and TRBJ2-1; 8 bases fit TRBD2. CDR1 and CDR2 (germline): SEHNR, FQNEAQ (reference sequence). There are 15 residues in the CDR3. V trimming: 6 bases; J trimming: 4 bases; junction bases outside the gene matches: 8. This CDR3 reads CASSSLAGTYNEQFF. CDR3 bases: TGTGCCAGCAGTTCCCTAGCGGGCACTTACAATGAGCAGTTCTTC.

The chain has TRBV5-6 and TRBJ1-6, with D possibly being TRBD1 (6 bases). V gave up 3 bases and J gave up 5 bases, with 12 bases separating them. Germline CDR1 is SGHDT and CDR2 is YYEEEE. There are 15 residues in the CDR3. CDR3 sequence: CASSSERGNNSPLHF. For the CDR3, the DNA is TGTGCCAGCAGCTCGGAAAGGGGGAATAATTCACCCCTCCACTTT.

The chain links TRBV9 to TRBJ2-3; D is possibly TRBD2 (6 bases). In germline, CDR1 is SGDLS, CDR2 YYNGEE. The CDR3 loop spans 15 amino acids. V shed 3 bases and J shed 0 bases, with 11 bases lying between them. CDR3: CASSAGSASTDTQYF. CDR3 in DNA: TGTGCCAGCAGCGCCGGGAGTGCTAGCACAGATACGCAGTATTTT.

V usage is TRBV29-1 and J usage is TRBJ1-2; no firm D call. From germline, CDR1 is SQVTM and CDR2 ANQGSEA. The V gene lost 4 bases and the J gene lost 8 bases, with 17 bases spanning the gap. The CDR3 consists of 13 residues. CDR3 DNA: TGCAGCGTTGTAGGCATCACCCCGGAAGGCTACACCTTC. Protein product: CSVVGITPEGYTF.

This sequence joins TRBV9 and TRBJ1-1; no reliable D call. V was cut by 1 base and J by 4 bases, with 11 bases left in between. This CDR3 is built from 14 residues. Germline V CDR1 and CDR2: SGDLS, YYNGEE. CDR3 in DNA: TGTGCCAGCAGCGTAAGTGGTTCGGGCACTGAAGCTTTCTTT. This codes for CASSVSGSGTEAFF.

The chain is built from TRBV19 and TRBJ2-2; TRBD1 is a possible D gene (6 bases). Germline CDR1 LNHDA, CDR2 SQIVND (reference sequence). The CDR3 consists of 15 residues. V was clipped by 0 bases and J by 6 bases, with 11 bases between them. The CDR3 DNA is TGTGCCAGTAGTATAGACCAGGGGCGGGCCGGGGAGCTGTTTTTT. This translates into CASSIDQGRAGELFF.

V and J are TRBV7-8 and TRBJ2-2; 7 nucleotides line up with TRBD2. Germline-derived CDR1 and CDR2 are SGHVS and FQNEAQ. Unmatched junction bases numbered 5, after V lost 5 bases and J lost 5 bases. CDR3 length equals 14 residues. The CDR3 loop is CASSIGLETGELFF. CDR3 DNA: TGTGCCAGCAGCATCGGACTAGAAACCGGGGAGCTGTTTTTT. The complete variable domain, with remaining parts taken from reference TRBV7-8 and TRBJ2-2, reads GAGVSQSPRYKVAKRGQDVALRCDPISGHVSLFWYQQALGQGPEFLTYFQNEAQLDKSGLPSDRFFAERPEGSVSTLKIQRTQQEDSAVYLCASSIGLETGELFFGEGSRLTVL.

Worth noting for this clone: Distinct nucleotide sequences in the sample also encode this CDR3. The V and J genes are TRBV6-1 and TRBJ1-5; no reliable D call. Per the germline V gene, CDR1 is MNHNS and CDR2 is SASEGT. The length of the CDR3 is 11 residues. Trimming left V 3 bases short and J 4 bases short, with 1 base between. The CDR3 DNA reads TGTGCCAGCAGTGAGAATCAGCCCCAGCATTTT. Encoded protein: CASSENQPQHF.

This clone was seen only a few times. For the CDR3, the DNA is TGTGCCAGCAGTGAGGTATCATGGCAGCCCCAGCATTTT. Encoded protein: CASSEVSWQPQHF. The chain carries TRBV2 and TRBJ1-5; no clear D gene. The germline V and J ends were trimmed by 3 bases and 7 bases, with 10 bases remaining between them. This CDR3 has 13 amino acids. Germline CDR1 and CDR2: SNHLY and FYNNEI.